The 15 T cell receptor beta chains listed next were all sequenced from one sample in a study of T cells in Graves' hyperthyroidism and ophthalmopathy. Amplified TCR beta CDR3 regions derived from RNA transcripts. HTBI primers were employed in a first-round RT-PCR of the TCR CDR3. TCRdb reanalysed the multiplex PCR reads using MiXCR and keeps one entry per CDR3 protein. The table includes roughly 400,000 distinct CDR3 sequences, 15% to 19% detected once. The sample consisted of blood. The receptor source for this set is a young woman with Graves' hyperthyroidism that later progressed to Graves' ophthalmopathy.

The chain has TRBV6-5 and TRBJ2-1, with D possibly matching TRBD1 (5 bases). Trimming stripped 1 base from V and 4 bases from J, with 8 bases between. CDR3 length: 14 residues. CDR1 is MNHEY, CDR2 SVGAGI, per germline. The CDR3 sequence: CASSYLTGYNEQFF. The DNA for the CDR3 is TGTGCCAGCAGTTACTTAACAGGATACAATGAGCAGTTCTTC.

In its sample, this clonotype was seen many times. The chain has TRBV3-1 and TRBJ2-7, with 13 bases lining up with TRBD2. The V gene's germline CDR1 is LGHDT and CDR2 YNNKEL (reference sequence). This CDR3 has 16 amino acids. The junction had 8 bases not matched to a gene; V was cut back by 5 bases and J by 4 bases. CDR3 nucleotides: TGTGCCAGCAGCTACGGGACTAGCGGGACAAGTTACGAGCAGTACTTC. This codes for CASSYGTSGTSYEQYF.

V and J are TRBV5-1 and TRBJ2-3; TRBD1 matches at 11 bases. Germline V gene data show CDR1 as SGHRS and CDR2 as YFSETQ. Germline trimming cut 4 bases from V and 1 base from J; bases unmatched to any gene: 5. This CDR3 is built from 16 residues. The CDR3 spells CASSLGQGAGTDTQYF. CDR3 sequence (DNA): TGCGCCAGCAGCCTAGGACAGGGGGCAGGCACAGATACGCAGTATTTT.

A few counts support this clonotype. CDR3 amino acids: CASKQRELETQYF. CDR3 bases: TGTGCCAGTAAACAGCGGGAGTTGGAGACCCAGTACTTC. This chain links TRBV19 with TRBJ2-5; TRBD2 agrees at 8 bases. Germline loops: CDR1 LNHDA, CDR2 SQIVND (reference sequence). The J segment lost 5 bases and the V segment lost 7 bases, leaving 6 bases of the junction unmatched. The CDR3 contains 13 residues.

This chain connects TRBV11-3 to TRBJ2-2, with 7 bases matching TRBD1. V shed 0 bases and J 5 bases; nucleotides not matched to a gene: 3. This CDR3 contains 15 residues. Germline V gene data show CDR1 as SGHNT and CDR2 as YENEEA. CDR3: CASSLELQGTGELFF. CDR3 nucleotide sequence: TGTGCCAGCAGCTTAGAGTTACAGGGGACCGGGGAGCTGTTTTTT.

This clonotype was observed at least ten times. The rearrangement links TRBV20-1 to TRBJ1-5; the D is unclear. Looked up from germline, CDR1 is DFQATT and CDR2 is SNEGSKA (reference sequence). CDR3 size: 15 residues. V was clipped by 0 bases and J by 4 bases, with 13 bases between them. CDR3 nucleotide sequence: TGCAGTGCTAGAGATCTTAGGGAATTAAATCAGCCCCAGCATTTT. Its protein is CSARDLRELNQPQHF.

The rearrangement uses TRBV6-1 and TRBJ1-2; D not certain. Per the germline V gene, CDR1 is MNHNS and CDR2 is SASEGT. This CDR3 comprises 14 residues. Trimming removed 4 bases at V and 2 bases at J, with 11 bases between. CDR3: CASSVRDMNYGYTF. The CDR3 DNA reads TGTGCCAGCAGTGTCCGGGATATGAACTATGGCTACACCTTC.

This clonotype was counted a few times. This chain links TRBV4-1 with TRBJ1-5, with unresolved D. The V gene lost 1 base and the J gene lost 0 bases, with 7 bases spanning the gap. CDR3 length: 15 amino acids. In germline, CDR1 is MGHRA, CDR2 YSYEKL. The CDR3 region is CASSQAEYSNQPQHF. The CDR3 DNA reads as TGCGCCAGCAGCCAAGCCGAGTATAGCAATCAGCCCCAGCATTTT.

The chain combines TRBV19 with TRBJ1-5; perhaps TRBD1 as D (5 bases). Germline values: CDR1 LNHDA, CDR2 SQIVND (reference sequence). The CDR3 loop spans 15 amino acids. V shed 6 bases and J shed 3 bases, with 15 bases lying between them. CDR3 amino acids: CASSRIRETNQPQHF. The CDR3 bases are TGTGCCAGTAGCCGCATCAGGGAGACCAATCAGCCCCAGCATTTT.

The rearrangement links TRBV6-1 to TRBJ2-2, with D perhaps TRBD1 or TRBD2 (5 bases each). V was pared by 6 bases and J by 4 bases, with 21 bases between. The CDR3 is 17 amino acids. Germline V lookup: CDR1 MNHNS, CDR2 SASEGT. The CDR3 is CASRTTGHSRRTGELFF. DNA of the CDR3: TGTGCCAGCAGGACTACCGGACACTCAAGGCGCACCGGGGAGCTGTTTTTT.

The chain joins TRBV20-1 to TRBJ2-7; the match to TRBD2 covers 9 bases. This CDR3 is built from 15 residues. V shed 4 bases, J shed 2 bases, and the junction held 9 bases outside the gene matches. The germline V gene encodes CDR1 DFQATT and CDR2 SNEGSKA (reference sequence). CDR3 in DNA: TGCAGTGCTAAAAAAAGACTAGCGGTTACCTACGAGCAGTACTTC. This encodes CSAKKRLAVTYEQYF.

Many counts were recorded for this clonotype. The gene calls are TRBV11-3 and TRBJ2-4, with TRBD1 matching 9 bases. The CDR3 length is 15 residues. The trim removed 5 bases at V and 7 bases at J, leaving 9 bases unmatched. In germline, CDR1 is SGHNT, CDR2 YENEEA. The CDR3 bases are TGTGCCAGCAGCCTTACAGGGGGCAGCGGGAACATTCAGTACTTC. Its translation: CASSLTGGSGNIQYF.

In its sample, this clonotype was seen many times. V and J are TRBV28 and TRBJ2-3; the D gene is possibly TRBD2 (6 bases). The V gene lost 7 bases and the J gene lost 1 base, with 21 bases spanning the gap. The CDR3 runs to 17 residues. Germline values: CDR1 MDHEN, CDR2 SYDVKM. CDR3 loop: CASTPGGLQEGTDTQYF. The CDR3 nucleotides read TGTGCCAGCACCCCCGGAGGGCTCCAAGAGGGCACAGATACGCAGTATTTT.

Details on this clonotype: A much larger clone sits a single nucleotide away, making a read error possible. The rearrangement uses TRBV6-4 and TRBJ2-3, with 10 bases lining up with TRBD2. Germline CDR1 MRHNA, CDR2 SNTAGT. This CDR3 is 16 amino acids long. With V trimmed by 6 bases and J by 0 bases, 6 bases remained unmatched. The CDR3 DNA reads TGTGCCAGCAGCCCGGGACTAGCGACTAGCACAGATACGCAGTATTTT. Its protein is CASSPGLATSTDTQYF.

This clonotype appeared a few times. This chain links TRBV28 with TRBJ2-4; TRBD1 agrees at 8 bases. Germline V gives CDR1 MDHEN, CDR2 SYDVKM. The J segment lost 0 bases and the V segment lost 6 bases, leaving 13 bases of the junction unmatched. The CDR3 extends over 18 amino acids. CDR3: CASSEDREHTPAKNIQYF. The CDR3 region has the DNA TGTGCCAGCAGCGAGGACAGGGAACATACACCAGCCAAAAACATTCAGTACTTC. Combining the CDR3 with reference TRBV28 and TRBJ2-4 gives the whole variable domain DVKVTQSSRYLVKRTGEKVFLECVQDMDHENMFWYRQDPGLGLRLIYFSYDVKMKEKGDIPEGYSVSREKKERFSLILESASTNQTSMYLCASSEDREHTPAKNIQYFGAGTRLSVL.